This T cell receptor beta chain emerged from a study of CD8+ T cells in alopecia areata. CDR1 and CDR2 from the germline V gene are SGDLS and YYNGEE. This CDR3 is built from 11 residues. V lost 3 bases and J lost 8, with 9 bases in between. Sample treatment: oral pan-JAK inhibitor, 5-10 mg twice daily. The sequencing template was cDNA reverse transcribed from extracted RNA. The table came from immunoSEQ multiplex PCR; TCRdb's copy has only in-frame clones and leaves some out. The table records around 190,000 clones, about three fifths of them present only once. This chain links TRBV9 with TRBJ2-7; D may be TRBD1 or TRBD2 (5 bases each). The clonotype was recovered from a human donor with alopecia areata. The starting material was CD4+ T cells sorted from blood, obtained between weeks 49 and 50, from a patient treated with tofacitinib. The CDR3, as DNA: TGTGCCAGCAGCGAACCGGGACAGCAGTACTTC. This codes for CASSEPGQQYF.